Listed here is a single TCR beta chain. Its antigen is not known. The data stem from a study of cytomegalovirus exposure and HLA in healthy donors. The V end was cut by 4 bases, the J end by 2 bases, with 8 bases between. Germline V gene sequence: CDR1 SGHNT, CDR2 YYREEE (reference sequence). The CDR3 contains 13 residues. Libraries were prepared by immunoSEQ multiplex PCR; TCRdb keeps only in-frame clonotypes and omits some of them. The sample records roughly 79,000 clones, 90% to 95% being singletons. Study-level findings and limits: A subsequent analysis found that TCR clusters from the first cohort also tended to co-occur in the 120 or so validation repertoires, with roughly 95% of cluster scores above 0.

The clonotype comes from a man aged 18 to 29 in good health and CMV-seronegative. Sample: PBMCs. The V gene is TRBV5-4, the J gene TRBJ2-3, with D possibly TRBD2 on 5 matching bases. The CDR3 DNA is TGTGCCAGCAGCCCTAGCTCCACAGATACGCAGTATTTT. It yields the protein CASSPSSTDTQYF.